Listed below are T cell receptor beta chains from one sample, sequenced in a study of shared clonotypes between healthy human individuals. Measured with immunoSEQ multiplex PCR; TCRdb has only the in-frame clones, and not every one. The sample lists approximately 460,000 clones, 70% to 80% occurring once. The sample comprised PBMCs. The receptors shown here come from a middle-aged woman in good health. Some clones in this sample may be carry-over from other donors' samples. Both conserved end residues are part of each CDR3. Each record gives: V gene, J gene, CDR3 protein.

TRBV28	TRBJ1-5	CASIWGGQVNQPQHF
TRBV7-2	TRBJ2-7	CASSSGTSAYEQYF
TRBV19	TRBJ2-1	CASSTTSGAWGEQFF
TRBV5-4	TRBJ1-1	CASSLGQASTEAFF
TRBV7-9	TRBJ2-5	CARTPGGEETQYF
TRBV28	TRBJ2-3	CASSPHGGSAGRDTQYF
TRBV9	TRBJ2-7	CASSGGDNSYEQYF
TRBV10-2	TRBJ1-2	CASGPGAFLGYTF
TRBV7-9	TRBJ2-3	CASSLSLAGAVDTQYF
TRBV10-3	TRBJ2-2	CAISAVAGELFF